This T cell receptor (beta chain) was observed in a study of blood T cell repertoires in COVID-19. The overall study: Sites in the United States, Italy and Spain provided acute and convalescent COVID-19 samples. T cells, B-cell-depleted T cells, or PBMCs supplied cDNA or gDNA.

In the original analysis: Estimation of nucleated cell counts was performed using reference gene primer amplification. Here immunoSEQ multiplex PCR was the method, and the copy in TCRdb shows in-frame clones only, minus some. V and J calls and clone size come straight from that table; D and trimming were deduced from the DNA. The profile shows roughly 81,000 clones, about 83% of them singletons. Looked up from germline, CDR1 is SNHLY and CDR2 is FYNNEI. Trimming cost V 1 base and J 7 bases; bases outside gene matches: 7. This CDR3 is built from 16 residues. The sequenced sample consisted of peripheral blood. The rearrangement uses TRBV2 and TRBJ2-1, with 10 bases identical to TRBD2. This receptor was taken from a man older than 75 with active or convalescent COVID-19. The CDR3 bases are TGTGCCAGCAGTGAAGTGAGGACTAGCGGAGCAAATGAGCAGTTCTTC. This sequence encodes CASSEVRTSGANEQFF.